The 16 T cell receptor beta chains presented below share a single source sample, sequenced in a study of blood T cell repertoires in COVID-19. This table comes from immunoSEQ multiplex PCR, and its TCRdb copy is limited to in-frame clones, with some not included. The repertoire has fewer than 65,000 clones, roughly nine tenths of them found once; the top ten carry almost 4%. The sequenced sample consisted of peripheral blood. The receptors originated from a human donor in a cohort sampled during active COVID-19.

The sample holds one count of this clone. The chain couples TRBV2 to TRBJ1-4; maybe TRBD1 (6 bases). The germline V and J ends were trimmed by 7 bases and 5 bases, with 14 bases remaining between them. The V gene's germline CDR1 is SNHLY and CDR2 FYNNEI. The CDR3 extends over 14 amino acids. This CDR3 is CASKVGAGNEKLFF. The CDR3 nucleotides read TGTGCCAGCAAAGTGGGGGCTGGAAATGAAAAACTGTTTTTT.

The V call is TRBV12-3 or TRBV12-4, the J call TRBJ2-7; D is undetermined. Trimming removed 4 bases at V and 4 bases at J, with 5 bases between. The CDR3 has 11 residues. CDR3: CASSSLYEQYF. In nucleotides, the CDR3 is TGTGCCAGCAGTTCTCTTTACGAGCAGTACTTC.

V gene TRBV6-1 combines with J gene TRBJ2-7, with D possibly matching TRBD2 (5 bases). This CDR3 is built from 14 residues. V lost 2 bases, J lost 0 bases, and 8 bases lay in between. CDR1 MNHNS and CDR2 SASEGT come from the germline V gene. The chain's CDR3 is CASSERRGSYEQYV. In DNA form, the CDR3 reads TGTGCCAGCAGTGAAAGACGGGGCTCCTACGAGCAGTACGTC.

This chain uses TRBV29-1 with TRBJ2-7, with TRBD1 matching over 8 bases. V dropped 4 bases and J dropped 6; count of bases not matched to a gene: 8. Germline V lookup: CDR1 SQVTM, CDR2 ANQGSEA. The CDR3 is made up of 13 amino acids. The CDR3 DNA sequence: TGCAGCGTTGTCGGTCAGGGGGCCTTCGAGCAGTACTTC. This gives the protein CSVVGQGAFEQYF.

This clone appeared once. One junction end disagrees with the germline gene, perhaps due to a read error. This rearrangement joins TRBV18 to TRBJ2-1; 8 bases fit TRBD2. From germline, CDR1 is KGHSH and CDR2 LQKENI. This CDR3 is built from 12 residues. CDR3 in amino acids: CASSPQAGETLF. Here the CDR3 DNA reads TGTGCCAGCTCGCCTCAAGCGGGAGAGACCCTCTTC. Full variable domain (rest looked up from reference TRBV18 and TRBJ2-1): NAGVMQNPRHLVRRRGQEARLRCSPMKGHSHVYWYRQLPEEGLKFMVYLQKENIIDESGMPKERFSAEFPKEGPSILRIQQVVRGDSAAYFCASSPQAGETLFGPGTRLTVL.

The chain links TRBV28 to TRBJ2-7; D is unresolved. V lost 1 base, J lost 4 bases, and 8 bases lay in between. Per the germline V gene, CDR1 is MDHEN and CDR2 is SYDVKM. CDR3 length: 13 amino acids. In DNA form, the CDR3 reads TGTGCCAGCAGTTTATCAGGTCCTTACGAGCAGTACGTC. Residues: CASSLSGPYEQYV.

This clone has a single count. This chain joins TRBV4-2 and TRBJ2-1; TRBD1 aligns across 7 bases. There are 16 residues in the CDR3. Germline values: CDR1 LGHNA, CDR2 YNFKEQ. The V and J ends lost 3 bases and 2 bases, in that order; junction bases with no gene match: 7. CDR3 bases: TGTGCCAGCAGCCAGAACACCGGGACAGCCTACAATGAGCAGTTCTTC. Its protein is CASSQNTGTAYNEQFF.

V and J are TRBV3-1 (or the pseudogene TRBV3-2) and TRBJ2-7; D gene ambiguous. Trimming took 1 base from V and 4 from J, leaving 5 bases between them. The CDR3 totals 12 residues. CDR1 is LGHDT and CDR2 is YNNKEL in the germline V gene (reference sequence). CDR3 protein: CASSQVQYEQYF. The DNA of the CDR3 is TGTGCCAGCAGCCAAGTTCAGTACGAGCAGTACTTC.

The J gene is TRBJ1-2, the V gene TRBV4-2; TRBD1 is a possible D gene (6 bases). Trimming removed 0 bases at V and 7 bases at J, with 12 bases between. The germline CDR1 and CDR2 sequences are LGHNA and YNFKEQ. This CDR3 contains 14 residues. The CDR3 nucleotides are TGTGCCAGCAGCCAAGAGCAACAGGGCTTTGGCTACACCTTC. Translation gives CASSQEQQGFGYTF.

The chain uses TRBV5-5 and TRBJ2-7; TRBD2 matches at 7 bases. The CDR3 sequence is 15 residues long. CDR1 and CDR2 (germline): SGHKS, YYEKEE (reference sequence). V gave up 3 bases and J gave up 2 bases; unmatched junction bases: 8. CDR3 amino acids: CASSWSGADPYEQYV. In DNA form, the CDR3 reads TGTGCCAGCAGCTGGAGCGGGGCGGACCCCTACGAGCAGTACGTC.

The chain recombines TRBV12-3 or TRBV12-4 with TRBJ2-5, with D possibly TRBD2 on 7 matching bases. The CDR3 covers 13 residues. With 1 base removed from V and 5 bases from J, the gap between germline ends came to 8 bases. The CDR3 reads CASSLGGGETQYF. As DNA, the CDR3 is TGTGCCAGCAGTTTAGGGGGGGGCGAGACCCAGTACTTC.

V is TRBV3-1 (or the pseudogene TRBV3-2) and J is TRBJ1-2; D gene ambiguous. CDR3 size: 12 residues. V was cut by 4 bases and J by 8 bases, with 11 bases left in between. Germline lookup yields CDR1 LGHDT and CDR2 YNNKEL (reference sequence). CDR3 amino acids: CASSPGALGYTF. The CDR3 nucleotides read TGTGCCAGCAGCCCGGGAGCTTTGGGCTACACCTTC.

The chain has TRBV14 and TRBJ2-7; 9 bases are shared with TRBD1. The CDR3 consists of 14 residues. V gave up 4 bases and J gave up 4 bases; unmatched junction bases: 5. CDR1 and CDR2 from the germline V gene are SGHDN and FVKESK. The CDR3 protein is CASSPRQGGYEQYF. CDR3 in DNA: TGTGCCAGCAGCCCACGACAGGGGGGATACGAGCAGTACTTC.

The chain is built from TRBV5-1 and TRBJ2-6, with 8 bases lining up with TRBD1. CDR1 is SGHRS and CDR2 is YFSETQ in the germline V gene. The trim removed 4 bases at V and 4 bases at J, leaving 10 bases unmatched. The CDR3 consists of 17 residues. The CDR3, as DNA: TGCGCCAGCAGCCCTGGGACAGGCTCCCTCGGGGCCAACGTCCTGACTTTC. As protein: CASSPGTGSLGANVLTF.

The V and J genes are TRBV6-4 and TRBJ2-3, with 7 bases matching TRBD1. CDR3 length: 14 residues. V lost 0 bases and J lost 4; bases outside the gene matches: 1. Germline-derived CDR1 and CDR2 are MRHNA and SNTAGT. The CDR3 DNA follows: TGTGCCAGCAGTGACTCGACAGGGCCAGATACGCAGTATTTT. Translating gives CASSDSTGPDTQYF.

This clone was picked up a small number of times. The rearrangement uses TRBV11-2 and TRBJ1-3; TRBD1 agrees at 7 bases. The V gene end was trimmed by 7 bases and the J gene end by 0 bases; junction bases not matched to a gene: 6. Germline V CDR1 and CDR2: SGHAT, FQNNGV. CDR3 length: 15 residues. The CDR3 DNA is TGTGCCAGCACCACACAGGGGTTCTCTGGAAACACCATATATTTT. It is translated as CASTTQGFSGNTIYF. The variable domain in full, completed from reference TRBV11-2 and TRBJ1-3, reads EAGVAQSPRYKIIEKRQSVAFWCNPISGHATLYWYQQILGQGPKLLIQFQNNGVVDDSQLPKDRFSAERLKGVDSTLKIQPAKLEDSAVYLCASTTQGFSGNTIYFGEGSWLTVV.